The clone carrying this TCR beta chain has a handful of counts. Under the authors' procedure: Estimation of nucleated cell counts was performed using reference gene primer amplification. The protocol was immunoSEQ multiplex PCR, while the TCRdb copy is restricted to in-frame clones and leaves out a portion. V, J and clone size derive from that table, while D and trimming were established from the DNA sequence. Here the sample spans some 180,000 clones, about 70% being singletons. The data derive from a study of blood T cell repertoires in COVID-19. Study as a whole: The origin of the acute and convalescent COVID-19 samples was the United States, Italy and Spain.

In germline, CDR1 is SEHNR, CDR2 FQNEAQ (reference sequence). V dropped 5 bases and J dropped 5; count of bases not matched to a gene: 6. The CDR3 spans 15 residues. The chain has TRBV7-9 and TRBJ2-7; 13 bases align to TRBD2. Material: peripheral blood. This receptor was taken from a woman aged 45 to 65 with active or convalescent COVID-19. This CDR3 reads CASSPSGLAGDEQYF. The CDR3 coding sequence is TGTGCCAGCAGCCCAAGCGGACTAGCGGGGGACGAGCAGTACTTC. The whole variable domain, filled in from reference TRBV7-9 and TRBJ2-7, reads DTGVSQNPRHKITKRGQNVTFRCDPISEHNRLYWYRQTLGQGPEFLTYFQNEAQLEKSRLLSDRFSAERPKGSFSTLEIQRTEQGDSAMYLCASSPSGLAGDEQYFGPGTRLTVT.